This TCR beta chain was recorded in a study of Ad26.COV2.S vaccination and SARS-CoV-2 variants. Turning to the study itself: Once, or twice with 56 days between doses, Ad26.COV2.S was given intramuscularly.

The germline V and J ends were trimmed by 4 bases and 3 bases, with 9 bases remaining between them. Germline V lookup: CDR1 SEHNR, CDR2 FQNEAQ (reference sequence). This CDR3 has 14 residues. Noted treatment: roughly 20 received Ad26.COV2.S at low or high dose, single or two shots; 5 received placebo; per-sample allocation not given. Collection of the samples took place on day 63 after the first injection of vaccine or placebo. This person who donated was an adult of 18-55 years in Boston. Ad26.COV2.S expressed prefusion-stabilized spike from the original Wuhan strain. The protocol was immunoSEQ multiplex PCR, while the TCRdb copy is restricted to in-frame clones and leaves out a portion. The table lists roughly 680,000 clones, about 89% of them singletons. For this clone: The antigen remains unidentified.

General study points: Measurement of non-spike TCR breadth gave similar results in vaccine and placebo recipients.

Source: peripheral blood, taken in a trial of Ad26.COV2.S vaccine versus placebo. This receptor was taken from a person aged 18-60 years who received the Ad26.COV2.S COVID-19 vaccine or a placebo. The V call is TRBV7-9, the J call TRBJ1-4; D remains ambiguous. The CDR3 region is CASSSTPPNEKLFF. CDR3 bases: TGTGCCAGCAGCTCGACCCCGCCTAATGAAAAACTGTTTTTT.